A single sample gave rise to the 9 T cell receptor beta chains below, sequenced in a study of blood T cell repertoires in COVID-19. Profiling relied on immunoSEQ multiplex PCR, and the TCRdb table lists in-frame clones only, not all of them. The repertoire holds around 190,000 clones, with roughly three quarters as singletons. The sequenced material came from PBMCs or T cells enriched from blood (not recorded which). Source of these receptors: a woman between 45 and 60 years old with acute COVID-19.

The count of this clone is one. This chain uses TRBV5-8 with TRBJ2-1; D gene ambiguous. This CDR3 has 14 amino acids. The V gene's germline CDR1 is SGHTS and CDR2 YDEGEE. Trimming cost V 2 bases and J 1 base, with 7 bases left between them. This CDR3 is CASSFRVSYNEQFF. The CDR3 bases are TGTGCCAGCAGCTTCCGCGTATCCTACAATGAGCAGTTCTTC. The whole variable domain, filled in from reference TRBV5-8 and TRBJ2-1, reads EAGVTQSPTHLIKTRGQQATLRCSPISGHTSVYWYQQALGLGLQFLLWYDEGEERNRGNFPPRFSGRQFPNYSSELNVNALELEDSALYLCASSFRVSYNEQFFGPGTRLTVL.

The sample holds one count of this clone. V gene TRBV7-9 combines with J gene TRBJ1-3; TRBD1 might be the D (5 bases). Trimming removed 4 bases from V and 0 bases from J, with 10 bases in between. In germline, CDR1 is SEHNR, CDR2 FQNEAQ (reference sequence). The CDR3 is 15 amino acids. The CDR3 here is CASSSATASGNTIYF. Written as DNA, the CDR3 is TGTGCCAGCAGCTCAGCGACAGCCTCTGGAAACACCATATATTTT.

J is TRBJ1-2 and V is TRBV4-1, with 7 positions matching TRBD1. The CDR3 has 15 residues. Germline V gene sequence: CDR1 MGHRA, CDR2 YSYEKL. The V and J ends lost 1 base and 3 bases, in that order; junction bases with no gene match: 5. The DNA for the CDR3 is TGCGCCAGCAGCCAAGTCGACAGGGTGCACTATGGCTACACCTTC. As protein: CASSQVDRVHYGYTF.

The chain couples TRBV5-1 to TRBJ2-3, with D maybe TRBD2 (6 bases). The V and J ends lost 9 bases and 2 bases respectively, with 22 bases between them. This CDR3 contains 16 residues. CDR1 is SGHRS and CDR2 is YFSETQ in the germline V gene. The CDR3 region is CATSPGVAAFTDTQYF. The CDR3 DNA is TGCGCCACCTCCCCCGGGGTAGCGGCATTCACAGATACGCAGTATTTT.

The V call is TRBV4-3, the J call TRBJ1-1; D is uncertain. The V end was cut by 1 base, the J end by 0 bases, with 9 bases between. The CDR3 has 15 amino acids. In germline, CDR1 is LGHNA, CDR2 YSLEER. CDR3 loop: CASSQGRELNTEAFF. The DNA for the CDR3 is TGCGCCAGCAGCCAAGGGAGGGAACTGAACACTGAAGCTTTCTTT.

This clone has only one observation. The chain links TRBV2 to TRBJ1-3, with D possibly being TRBD1 (6 bases). Trimming shortened V by 7 bases and J by 4 bases, and 14 bases separated the two germline ends. The CDR3 is 14 amino acids. CDR1 SNHLY and CDR2 FYNNEI come from the germline V gene. The chain's CDR3 is CASMIGGPGNTIYF. The DNA of the CDR3 is TGTGCCAGCATGATCGGGGGGCCCGGAAACACCATATATTTT.

V is TRBV9 and J is TRBJ2-3; 12 bases fit TRBD2. J gave up 10 bases and V 4 bases, and 13 bases lay outside the gene matches. The CDR3 length is 16 residues. The germline CDR1 and CDR2 sequences are SGDLS and YYNGEE. CDR3 region: CASSPPTSGGPGAQYF. The CDR3, as DNA: TGTGCCAGCAGCCCCCCGACTAGCGGGGGCCCTGGGGCGCAGTATTTT.

This chain links TRBV4-1 with TRBJ1-3; D might be TRBD1 (5 bases). Germline CDR1 reads MGHRA; CDR2 reads YSYEKL. The CDR3 is 18 residues long. V was clipped by 1 base and J by 3 bases, with 19 bases between them. This CDR3 reads CASSQVAGSGGSGNTIYF. CDR3 sequence (DNA): TGCGCCAGCAGCCAAGTCGCGGGTTCGGGGGGGAGTGGAAACACCATATATTTT.

V gene TRBV9 combines with J gene TRBJ2-5; a weak D match, TRBD2 (6 bases). Germline CDR1 and CDR2: SGDLS and YYNGEE. The V and J ends lost 0 bases and 2 bases respectively, with 11 bases between them. CDR3 size: 15 residues. DNA for the CDR3: TGTGCCAGCAGCGTAGCCGGGGGAAAACAAGAGACCCAGTACTTC. The encoded protein is CASSVAGGKQETQYF.